This TCR beta chain was sequenced in a study of blood T cell repertoires in COVID-19. Study overall: The United States, Italy and Spain provided the acute and convalescent COVID-19 samples. Sources were T cells, B-cell-depleted T cells, or PBMCs; the material itself was cDNA or gDNA.

In the original workflow: It was from reference gene primer amplification that nucleated cell counts were estimated. Clones were sequenced by immunoSEQ multiplex PCR, and TCRdb holds only the in-frame ones, with some missing. The V and J calls and clone size were taken over from that table, and D and trimming were inferred from the DNA. The sample shows roughly 160,000 clones, more than 70% of them seen only once. Trimming took 0 bases from V and 5 from J; bases not matched to a gene: 7. CDR3 size: 15 residues. Germline V lookup: CDR1 ENHRY, CDR2 SYGVKD. The origin of this receptor is a middle-aged man who had recovered from COVID-19. Sample: peripheral blood. The rearrangement links TRBV10-3 to TRBJ2-7, with 7 bases matching TRBD2. The CDR3, as DNA: TGTGCCATCAGTGAGTCACAGTCCAGCGGGGACGAGCAGTACTTC. Translating it yields CAISESQSSGDEQYF.